A single T cell receptor (beta chain) is shown here with its context. This clone's antigen is unknown. Per-base qualities were not stored, and no clone one base away is much larger. The source of the sample is a study of blood T cell repertoires in COVID-19 (dated by TCRdb to the early 2020s). Study-level background: The collaborator samples originated in the United States, Italy and Spain and spanned the acute and convalescent phases of COVID-19. A freely available public database, intended as a resource for researchers studying the immune response to SARS-CoV-2, is where the repertoires were released. The material from the prospective study consisted of cDNA or gDNA derived from T cells, B-cell-depleted T cells, or PBMCs. The dataset comprised deeply sampled blood TCRbeta repertoires from subjects exposed to, actively infected with, or recovered from COVID-19. Sample metadata almost always included a de-identified subject ID, COVID-19 status, age in years and sex. Where available, HLA class I and class II types were obtained from metadata supplied by the sample provider rather than from assay-based typing. Samples came from the ongoing ImmuneRACE study (first 160 participants) plus 1,254 subjects from 6 global collaborators. Broad study findings and their caveats: The amount of clinical and demographic metadata varied by source and participant and was provided uncurated.

Collaborating institutions collected whole blood in K2EDTA tubes following their own protocols. For TCRbeta analysis, collaborators shipped samples in one of three forms: frozen whole blood, isolated PBMCs, or DNA extracted from either of those sample types. V loses 2 bases, J loses 3 bases, and the germline ends lie 5 bases apart. The CDR3 contains 13 residues, cysteine and phenylalanine counted. Solely the CDR3 DNA is kept, with 39 bases framed from the first base. CDR1 and CDR2, per the germline V gene, are SGHRS and YFSETQ. TCRbeta CDR3 regions were amplified from genomic DNA by means of the immunoSEQ Assay, a bias-controlled multiplex PCR. Per the original workflow: The number of nucleated cells in each sample was estimated by amplification of reference gene primers within the assay. To quantify the absolute abundance of each unique TCRbeta CDR3 rearrangement, sequence reads were collapsed and filtered. For each sample, productive Simpson clonality was calculated as the square root of Simpson's diversity index across productive rearrangements. In TCRdb, the immuneACCESS table is reduced to in-frame sequences with V and J assigned. These tables do not hold every clone; where another copy was compared, an unresolved V gene accounts for under half, and the others remain unexplained. V and J calls and clone size are copied from that table; D and trimming were computed from the DNA. Counted in this sample were 120,000 or so clones; around three quarters of them appeared once. Of the sample, 2% to 2.5% is held by the ten largest clones.

The sample comprised peripheral blood. The TCR was taken from a woman aged 65 to 85 with acute or convalescent COVID-19. The V and J segments used are TRBV5-1 and TRBJ2-2; the D gene cannot be resolved reliably. This receptor carries the CDR3 CASSFLDTGELFF. The nucleotides are TGCGCCAGCAGCTTTCTCGACACCGGGGAGCTGTTTTTT.